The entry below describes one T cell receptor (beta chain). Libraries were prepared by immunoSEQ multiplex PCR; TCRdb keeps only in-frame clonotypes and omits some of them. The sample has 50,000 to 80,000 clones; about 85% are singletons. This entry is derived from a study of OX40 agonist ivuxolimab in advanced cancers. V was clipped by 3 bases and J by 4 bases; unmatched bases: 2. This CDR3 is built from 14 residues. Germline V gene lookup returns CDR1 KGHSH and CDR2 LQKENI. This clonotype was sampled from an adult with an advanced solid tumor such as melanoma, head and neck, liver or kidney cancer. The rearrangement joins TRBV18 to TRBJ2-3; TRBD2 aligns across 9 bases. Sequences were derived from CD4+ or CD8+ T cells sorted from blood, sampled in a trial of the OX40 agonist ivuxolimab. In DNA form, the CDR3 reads TGTGCCAGCTCACCTAGCGGGAGCCCAGATACGCAGTATTTT. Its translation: CASSPSGSPDTQYF.